Included here is one T cell receptor beta chain sequence, with context. Its antigen remains unidentified. This sample was included in a study of PD-1 blockade in classical Hodgkin lymphoma. There are 12 residues in the CDR3. V shed 7 bases, J shed 7 bases, and the junction held 6 bases outside the gene matches. Per germline, CDR1 MNHEY and CDR2 SVGAGI. Findings and limits, study-wide: Newly diagnosed patients were reported to start with lower TCR diversity than healthy donors.

The assay was immunoSEQ multiplex PCR, and TCRdb's table has in-frame clones only and misses some. This table has about 110,000 clones, roughly nine tenths appearing once. All patients experienced relapse after autologous stem cell transplantation, and brentuximab vedotin exposure was variable. This receptor was obtained from a human donor with classical Hodgkin lymphoma. The chain employs TRBV6-5 and TRBJ2-5; 7 bases agree with TRBD2. The material was peripheral blood mononuclear cells (PBMCs), obtained before the second cycle of nivolumab. CDR3 protein: CASMASGVTQYF. The CDR3 nucleotides read TGTGCCAGCATGGCTAGCGGAGTGACCCAGTACTTC.